Below, one T cell receptor (beta chain) is given with its context. Its antigen is as yet unknown. This entry is derived from a study of blood T cells in healthy people across ages. At the level of the study: Researchers report that template switching captured about one barcoded beta molecule per two T cells. Study-level results: Unsorted PBMCs prevented conclusive naive versus antigen-experienced comparison.

V lost 3 bases, J lost 4 bases, and 6 bases stayed unmatched. Germline V lookup: CDR1 GTSNPN, CDR2 SVGIG (reference sequence). The CDR3 has 14 residues. Primers used in a second PCR of roughly 7 to 11 cycles were a sample-barcoded 5' primer and a J-beta primer mix. Every cDNA molecule carried a tag from a template-switch adaptor bearing 12 random nucleotides. TCRdb redid the calling of the 5' RACE reads with MiXCR, one entry per CDR3 protein. The table has over a million distinct CDR3 sequences, 35% to 45% seen once; the top ten hold around 4%. The receptor's source is a woman aged 18-29 years in good health. V usage is TRBV30 and J usage is TRBJ2-7; 10 bases fit TRBD2. Input material: blood. For the CDR3, the DNA is TGTGCCTGGAGCGATAGCGGGAGGTTTTACGAGCAGTACTTC. The encoded protein is CAWSDSGRFYEQYF.